This T cell receptor beta chain was identified in a study of blood T cell repertoires in COVID-19. The assay was immunoSEQ multiplex PCR, and TCRdb's table has in-frame clones only and misses some. The data show 200,000 to 250,000 clones, 65% to 90% seen once. In Seattle, patients joined the study during active infection and were tracked longitudinally. CDR1 and CDR2 from the germline V gene are LGHNA and YSLEER. Trimming stripped 0 bases from V and 4 bases from J, with 10 bases between. This CDR3 spans 15 amino acids. The chain joins TRBV4-3 to TRBJ1-5; D remains unclear. This TCR was sampled from a woman aged 70-85 years with COVID-19, enrolled during active disease. Material for sequencing was peripheral blood. The CDR3 reads CASSQDWEINQPQHF. Here the CDR3 DNA reads TGCGCCAGCAGCCAAGATTGGGAGATTAATCAGCCCCAGCATTTT.